One sample yielded the 5 T cell receptor beta chains listed below, sequenced in a study of Tregs in tolerant kidney transplant recipients (dated by TCRdb to the late 2010s). The library was generated by the immunoSEQ multiplex PCR assay. In TCRdb, the immuneACCESS table is reduced to in-frame sequences with V and J assigned. These tables do not hold every clone; where another copy was compared, an unresolved V gene accounts for under half, and the others remain unexplained. A total of tens of thousands of clones appear in this sample, roughly 84% of them only once. The leading ten clones occupy about 4.6% of the sample. The specimen sequenced was CD4+ T cells from blood. These TCRs come from a human donor in good health.

V is TRBV5-1 and J is TRBJ2-2; no clear D gene. CDR1 is SGHRS, CDR2 YFSETQ, per germline. V dropped 1 base and J dropped 6 bases, with 7 bases sitting between them. The CDR3 is 13 residues long. The CDR3 loop reads CASSLRIPGELFF. In DNA form, the CDR3 reads TGCGCCAGCAGCTTGAGGATCCCCGGGGAGCTGTTTTTT.

In its sample, this clone is medium-sized (0.01 to 0.1%). V is TRBV5-8 and J is TRBJ1-2, with D hard to call. The CDR3 spans 13 residues. Deletions cut 2 bases from V and 4 bases from J, with 9 bases between. Germline CDR1 is SGHTS and CDR2 is YDEGEE. CDR3 protein: CASSLRVPYGYTF. CDR3 nucleotides: TGTGCCAGCAGCTTAAGGGTCCCCTATGGCTACACCTTC. The entire variable domain, with the rest obtained from reference TRBV5-8 and TRBJ1-2, is as follows: EAGVTQSPTHLIKTRGQQATLRCSPISGHTSVYWYQQALGLGLQFLLWYDEGEERNRGNFPPRFSGRQFPNYSSELNVNALELEDSALYLCASSLRVPYGYTFGSGTRLTVV.

The V call is TRBV28, the J call TRBJ1-1, with 9 bases identical to TRBD1. The CDR3 sequence is 16 residues long. The trim removed 1 base at V and 3 bases at J, leaving 6 bases unmatched. Germline V gene sequence: CDR1 MDHEN, CDR2 SYDVKM. CDR3 region: CASSLLQGAGDTEAFF. The CDR3 bases are TGTGCCAGCAGTTTATTACAGGGGGCAGGGGACACTGAAGCTTTCTTT.

This clone was recorded only once. The chain couples TRBV5-1 to TRBJ2-7; 16 nucleotides agree with TRBD2. The length of the CDR3 is 17 residues. The V and J ends lost 4 bases and 5 bases, in that order; junction bases with no gene match: 9. Germline loops: CDR1 SGHRS, CDR2 YFSETQ. The CDR3 DNA reads TGCGCCAGCAGCCCGGGACTAGCGGGGGGGCCGGGACACGAGCAGTACTTC. It is translated as CASSPGLAGGPGHEQYF.

The chain carries TRBV9 and TRBJ1-6; 8 bases are shared with TRBD1. This CDR3 region has 15 residues. V shed 4 bases and J 10 bases; nucleotides not matched to a gene: 10. In germline, CDR1 is SGDLS, CDR2 YYNGEE. CDR3 DNA sequence: TGTGCCAGCAGCCAGGGACAGGTAGTAGGATCACCCCTCCACTTT. Protein product: CASSQGQVVGSPLHF.